Following are 27 T cell receptor beta chains from one sample sequenced in a study of T-cell memory formation after mild COVID-19. TCRdb independently ran MiXCR on the 5' RACE reads; one entry per CDR3 protein. The data contain approximately 260,000 distinct CDR3 sequences, under 20% of them singletons. The sequenced sample was PBMCs or a T cell subset sorted from them (not recorded which). The receptors derive from a man aged 18 to 29 who had mild COVID-19 (a few samples of this study predate the infection). Cell type and time point are not known.

This clonotype was seen a few times. The chain has TRBV12-3 or TRBV12-4 and TRBJ2-1; 12 nucleotides match TRBD2. V lost 5 bases to trimming and J lost 15 bases; unmatched junction nucleotides: 8. The CDR3 extends over 13 amino acids. As DNA, the CDR3 is TGTGCCAGCAGTCTTCTAGCGGGGGGGCTGCTGTTCTTC. This encodes CASSLLAGGLLFF.

The rearrangement joins TRBV6-5 to TRBJ2-6; tentative D call: TRBD1 (6 bases). V lost 4 bases and J 0 bases, leaving 16 bases between the germline ends. The length of the CDR3 is 18 residues. CDR1 MNHEY and CDR2 SVGAGI come from the germline V gene. The CDR3 sequence is CASSSLAGVASGANVLTF. The CDR3 nucleotides read TGTGCCAGCAGTTCCCTCGCAGGGGTGGCCTCTGGGGCCAACGTCCTGACTTTC.

The rearrangement links TRBV20-1 to TRBJ1-2; 10 nucleotides align to TRBD1. The CDR3 has 16 amino acids. Losses at the gene ends were 0 bases for V and 6 bases for J; bases not matched to a gene: 10. The germline gives CDR1 DFQATT, CDR2 SNEGSKA (reference sequence). The CDR3 bases are TGCAGTGCTAGAGATTCTGGGACAGGGGTTTATCATGGCTACACCTTC. Translation gives CSARDSGTGVYHGYTF.

This clonotype was counted only a few times. The chain is built from TRBV20-1 and TRBJ1-2; 8 bases fit TRBD1. CDR3 length: 19 amino acids. With 1 base clipped from V and 8 bases from J, the junction kept 24 bases outside the gene matches. Looked up from germline, CDR1 is DFQATT and CDR2 is SNEGSKA (reference sequence). CDR3 in DNA: TGCAGTGCTAGAGCCCAATGGAACAGGGGGGCCCTCCCCTACGTAGGCTACACCTTC. Translated: CSARAQWNRGALPYVGYTF.

This clonotype was counted only a few times. The chain combines TRBV29-1 with TRBJ2-7; the D gene is possibly TRBD1 (6 bases). This CDR3 is built from 12 residues. With 4 bases removed from V and 0 bases from J, the gap between germline ends came to 7 bases. In germline, CDR1 is SQVTM, CDR2 ANQGSEA. The chain's CDR3 is CSVVDSSYEQYF. The DNA for the CDR3 is TGCAGCGTTGTGGACAGCTCCTACGAGCAGTACTTC.

This chain links TRBV6-1 with TRBJ2-5; D gene uncertain. V was clipped by 5 bases and J by 7 bases, with 11 bases between them. This CDR3 has 12 residues. Germline CDR1 is MNHNS and CDR2 is SASEGT. In nucleotides, the CDR3 is TGTGCCAGCAGTATAACTCGCGGGACCCAGTACTTC. It translates to CASSITRGTQYF.

The chain employs TRBV7-8 and TRBJ2-1; the D is unclear. CDR1 and CDR2 (germline): SGHVS, FQNEAQ. The CDR3 has 13 amino acids. V lost 2 bases and J 4 bases, leaving 6 bases between the germline ends. The DNA of the CDR3 is TGTGCCAGCAGCTTAATAGTTTACAATGAGCAGTTCTTC. It encodes CASSLIVYNEQFF. Variable domain in full (rest from reference TRBV7-8 and TRBJ2-1): GAGVSQSPRYKVAKRGQDVALRCDPISGHVSLFWYQQALGQGPEFLTYFQNEAQLDKSGLPSDRFFAERPEGSVSTLKIQRTQQEDSAVYLCASSLIVYNEQFFGPGTRLTVL.

The chain recombines TRBV15 with TRBJ2-6; 8 nucleotides agree with TRBD1. The CDR3 spans 19 residues. V shed 5 bases and J 1 base; nucleotides not matched to a gene: 13. Per germline, CDR1 LNHNV and CDR2 YYDKDF (reference sequence). As DNA, the CDR3 is TGTGCCACCAGCGGATATCAACGGGACAGGTTTTCTGGGGCCAACGTCCTGACTTTC. Translation: CATSGYQRDRFSGANVLTF.

This clonotype has a count of ten or more. The chain combines TRBV5-4 with TRBJ1-2; D not resolved. V lost 1 base and J 4 bases, leaving 8 bases between the germline ends. CDR1 and CDR2 (germline): SGHNT, YYREEE (reference sequence). The CDR3 loop spans 13 amino acids. The CDR3 loop reads CASSLSQSYGYTF. CDR3 sequence (DNA): TGTGCCAGCAGCTTGTCCCAGAGCTATGGCTACACCTTC.

The chain recombines TRBV11-2 with TRBJ2-3; the match to TRBD2 covers 12 bases. In germline, CDR1 is SGHAT, CDR2 FQNNGV. V was clipped by 5 bases and J by 0 bases; unmatched bases: 12. The CDR3 is 19 amino acids. CDR3 residues: CASSAMTSGGTYSTDTQYF. The CDR3 DNA reads as TGTGCCAGCAGCGCGATGACTAGCGGGGGAACCTATAGCACAGATACGCAGTATTTT.

The V and J genes are TRBV7-6 and TRBJ1-5; D is perhaps TRBD1 (5 bases). Germline-derived CDR1 and CDR2 are SGHVS and FNYEAQ. The CDR3 spans 15 residues. Trimming stripped 2 bases from V and 4 bases from J, with 12 bases between. Written as DNA, the CDR3 is TGTGCCAGCAGCTTACTAGAGGGGCTGAATCAGCCCCAGCATTTT. This codes for CASSLLEGLNQPQHF.

This clonotype was detected a few times. The gene calls are TRBV6-2 or TRBV6-3 and TRBJ2-3, with D perhaps matching TRBD1 (7 bases). The CDR3 has 13 amino acids. Trimming removed 7 bases at V and 5 bases at J, with 13 bases between. Germline-derived CDR1 and CDR2 are MNHEY and SVGEGT. CDR3 residues: CASTRQGGDTQYF. The CDR3, as DNA: TGTGCCAGCACTCGGCAGGGGGGAGATACGCAGTATTTT.

This clonotype was counted a few times. The chain links TRBV13 to TRBJ1-6; TRBD1 matches at 7 bases. V lost 5 bases, J lost 0 bases, and 10 bases stayed unmatched. The CDR3 extends over 18 amino acids. CDR1 and CDR2 (germline): PRHDT, FYEKMQ (reference sequence). The CDR3 coding sequence is TGTGCCAGCAGCCTCCGGACAGGAGTCAGCTCCTATAATTCACCCCTCCACTTT. Translating it yields CASSLRTGVSSYNSPLHF.

V gene TRBV28 combines with J gene TRBJ2-1, with 9 bases lining up with TRBD2. With V trimmed by 5 bases and J by 6 bases, 11 bases remained unmatched. This CDR3 has 16 amino acids. Germline V gene lookup returns CDR1 MDHEN and CDR2 SYDVKM. The chain's CDR3 is CASSPGLAGRSNEQFF. The CDR3 nucleotides are TGTGCCAGCAGTCCCGGGCTAGCGGGGAGGAGCAATGAGCAGTTCTTC.

This clonotype appeared many times. CDR3 sequence reads: CSARGLAGERLAKNIQYF. CDR3 nucleotide sequence: TGCAGTGCTAGAGGACTAGCGGGGGAACGCCTAGCCAAAAACATTCAGTACTTC. The genes are TRBV20-1 and TRBJ2-4; 12 nucleotides agree with TRBD2. Trimming removed 1 base from V and 0 bases from J; junction bases left unmatched: 7. Germline V gene data show CDR1 as DFQATT and CDR2 as SNEGSKA (reference sequence). This CDR3 has 18 amino acids.

This clonotype was found a few times. The rearrangement joins TRBV7-9 to TRBJ2-7; no definite D call. This CDR3 has 13 residues. Trimming took off 4 bases at V and 9 bases at J, with 16 bases between the two ends. Germline V gene sequence: CDR1 SEHNR, CDR2 FQNEAQ (reference sequence). DNA of the CDR3: TGTGCCAGCAGCTCCCCTCTGAACCGCCGGCAGTACTTC. It yields the protein CASSSPLNRRQYF.

This clonotype was seen once. The chain is built from TRBV6-2 or TRBV6-3 and TRBJ2-5; possibly TRBD1 or TRBD2 for D (5 bases each). The germline V gene encodes CDR1 MNHEY and CDR2 SVGEGT. The CDR3 covers 12 residues. Trimming left V 0 bases short and J 8 bases short, with 7 bases between. CDR3 in DNA: TGTGCCAGCAGTTACTCGAGGGGAACCCAGTACTTC. Translation gives CASSYSRGTQYF.

The chain uses TRBV7-2 and TRBJ1-5; no clear D gene. Germline loops: CDR1 SGHTA, CDR2 FQGNSA. Trimming cost V 2 bases and J 5 bases, with 7 bases left between them. The CDR3 contains 13 residues. Here the CDR3 DNA reads TGTGCCAGCAGCTTACAGGACTATCAGCCCCAGCATTTT. It codes for CASSLQDYQPQHF.

This clonotype was seen only a few times. V gene TRBV6-2 or TRBV6-3 combines with J gene TRBJ1-5; a weak D match, TRBD1 (6 bases). CDR1 is MNHEY, CDR2 SVGEGT, per germline. V was trimmed by 8 bases and J by 7 bases, leaving 12 bases between them. The CDR3 is 12 residues long. CDR3 sequence: CASANRVQPQHF. The CDR3 DNA sequence: TGTGCCAGCGCCAACAGGGTCCAGCCCCAGCATTTT.

V usage is TRBV20-1 and J usage is TRBJ2-2; D gene ambiguous. This CDR3 is 14 amino acids long. The germline V gene has CDR1 DFQATT and CDR2 SNEGSKA (reference sequence). V was cut by 3 bases and J by 2 bases, with 10 bases left in between. CDR3 sequence reads: CSASLRGNTGELFF. CDR3 coding DNA: TGCAGTGCTAGCTTGCGAGGAAACACCGGGGAGCTGTTTTTT.

Only a few counts were recorded for this clonotype. The rearrangement uses TRBV29-1 and TRBJ1-2, with D maybe TRBD1 (5 bases). V was cut by 6 bases and J by 6 bases, with 14 bases left in between. The length of the CDR3 is 12 residues. Germline-derived CDR1 and CDR2 are SQVTM and ANQGSEA. In nucleotides, the CDR3 is TGCAGCGTGGCGACAGTTAGGAATGGCTACACCTTC. It yields the protein CSVATVRNGYTF.

This chain links TRBV12-3 or TRBV12-4 with TRBJ2-7, with D perhaps TRBD2 (5 bases). V lost 3 bases to trimming and J lost 4 bases, with 13 bases between them. This CDR3 is built from 14 residues. The CDR3 loop is CASSFRAPGYEQYF. The CDR3 DNA follows: TGTGCCAGCAGTTTTAGAGCCCCGGGGTACGAGCAGTACTTC.

The rearrangement joins TRBV10-3 to TRBJ2-3; TRBD1 matches at 11 bases. Per the germline V gene, CDR1 is ENHRY and CDR2 is SYGVKD. CDR3 length: 14 amino acids. V was clipped by 6 bases and J by 5 bases; unmatched bases: 4. The CDR3 DNA sequence: TGTGCCATCAGCGGACAGGGGGCGATAGATACGCAGTATTTT. Protein: CAISGQGAIDTQYF.

V is TRBV6-5 and J is TRBJ2-7; 7 positions agree with TRBD1. The CDR3 is 15 amino acids. Unmatched junction bases numbered 6, after V lost 2 bases and J lost 2 bases. Germline V gives CDR1 MNHEY, CDR2 SVGAGI. CDR3 sequence reads: CASSYAGTATYEQYF. CDR3 in DNA: TGTGCCAGCAGTTACGCCGGGACAGCCACCTACGAGCAGTACTTC.

V gene TRBV7-2 combines with J gene TRBJ2-3; 9 bases fit TRBD1. The germline CDR1 and CDR2 sequences are SGHTA and FQGNSA. CDR3 length: 15 amino acids. J lost 5 bases, V lost 4 bases, and 7 bases had no gene match. CDR3: CASSSRTGDVDTQYF. The CDR3, as DNA: TGTGCCAGCAGCTCGCGGACAGGGGATGTAGATACGCAGTATTTT.

A few counts support this clonotype. J is TRBJ2-5 and V is TRBV7-9, with TRBD1 as a possible D gene (6 bases). Per the germline V gene, CDR1 is SEHNR and CDR2 is FQNEAQ (reference sequence). The CDR3 spans 15 residues. The V end was cut by 5 bases, the J end by 1 base, with 14 bases between. CDR3 in amino acids: CASSPRGRGQETQYF. CDR3 bases: TGTGCCAGCAGCCCAAGAGGCAGGGGCCAAGAGACCCAGTACTTC.

The CDR3 nucleotides read TGTGCCAGCACCCGGGGCAGGGTCTACGAGCAGTACTTC. It translates to CASTRGRVYEQYF. The chain is built from TRBV6-1 and TRBJ2-7; D may correspond to TRBD1 or TRBD2 (5 bases each). The CDR3 contains 13 residues. The V and J ends lost 7 bases and 3 bases respectively, with 13 bases between them. Per the germline V gene, CDR1 is MNHNS and CDR2 is SASEGT.